This record concerns one T cell receptor (beta chain) sequence. Its antigen is unknown. The germline CDR1 and CDR2 sequences are SGHKS and YYEKEE (reference sequence). CDR3 length equals 14 residues. V was trimmed by 4 bases and J by 2 bases, leaving 12 bases between them. This sample is part of a study of cytomegalovirus exposure and HLA in healthy donors. Study-wide points: Earlier analysis found most TCR beta V segments productive about 90% or about 30% of the time. Indistinguishable V segments, including TRBV6-2 and TRBV6-3, were excluded.

These donors counted as nominally healthy when sampled, but unrecorded immune exposures were likely. The study ran its PCR with 60 Vbeta and 13 Jbeta primers. The repertoire was sequenced with immunoSEQ multiplex PCR; TCRdb's copy has only in-frame clones and lacks some. The sample records about 98,000 clones, around 86% being singletons. The gene calls are TRBV5-5 and TRBJ1-2, with D possibly TRBD1 on 5 matching bases. Sequencing input: PBMCs. The TCR was taken from a female donor in good health and CMV-seropositive. The CDR3 coding sequence is TGTGCCAGCAGCCGGACAAACTCAAACTATGGCTACACCTTC. Residues: CASSRTNSNYGYTF.